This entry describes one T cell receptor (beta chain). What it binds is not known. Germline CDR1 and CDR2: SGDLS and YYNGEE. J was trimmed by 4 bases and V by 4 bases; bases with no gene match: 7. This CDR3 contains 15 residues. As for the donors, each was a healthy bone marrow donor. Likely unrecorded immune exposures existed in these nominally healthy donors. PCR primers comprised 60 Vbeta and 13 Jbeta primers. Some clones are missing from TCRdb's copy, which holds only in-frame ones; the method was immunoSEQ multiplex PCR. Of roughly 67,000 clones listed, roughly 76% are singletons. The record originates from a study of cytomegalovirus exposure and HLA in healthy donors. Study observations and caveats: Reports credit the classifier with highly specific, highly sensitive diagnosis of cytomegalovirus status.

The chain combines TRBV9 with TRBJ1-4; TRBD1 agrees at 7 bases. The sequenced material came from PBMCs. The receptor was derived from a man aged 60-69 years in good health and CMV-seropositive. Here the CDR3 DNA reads TGTGCCAGCAGCTCGGAGACAGGGCTTAATGAAAAACTGTTTTTT. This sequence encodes CASSSETGLNEKLFF.